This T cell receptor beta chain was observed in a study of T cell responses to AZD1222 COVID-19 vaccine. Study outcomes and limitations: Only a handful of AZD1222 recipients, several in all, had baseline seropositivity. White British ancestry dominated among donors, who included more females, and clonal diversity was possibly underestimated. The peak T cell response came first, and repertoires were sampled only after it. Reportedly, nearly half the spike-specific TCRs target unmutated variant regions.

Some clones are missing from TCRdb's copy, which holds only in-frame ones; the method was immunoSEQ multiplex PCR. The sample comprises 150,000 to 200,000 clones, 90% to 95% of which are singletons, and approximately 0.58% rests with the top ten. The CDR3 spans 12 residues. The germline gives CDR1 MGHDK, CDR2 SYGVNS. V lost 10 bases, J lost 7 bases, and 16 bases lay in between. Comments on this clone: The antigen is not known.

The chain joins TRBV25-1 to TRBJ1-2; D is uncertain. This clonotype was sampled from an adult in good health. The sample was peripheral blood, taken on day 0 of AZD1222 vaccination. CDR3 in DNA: TGTGCCACCTTCCGCAAAGTCGGTGGCTACACCTTC. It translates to CATFRKVGGYTF.